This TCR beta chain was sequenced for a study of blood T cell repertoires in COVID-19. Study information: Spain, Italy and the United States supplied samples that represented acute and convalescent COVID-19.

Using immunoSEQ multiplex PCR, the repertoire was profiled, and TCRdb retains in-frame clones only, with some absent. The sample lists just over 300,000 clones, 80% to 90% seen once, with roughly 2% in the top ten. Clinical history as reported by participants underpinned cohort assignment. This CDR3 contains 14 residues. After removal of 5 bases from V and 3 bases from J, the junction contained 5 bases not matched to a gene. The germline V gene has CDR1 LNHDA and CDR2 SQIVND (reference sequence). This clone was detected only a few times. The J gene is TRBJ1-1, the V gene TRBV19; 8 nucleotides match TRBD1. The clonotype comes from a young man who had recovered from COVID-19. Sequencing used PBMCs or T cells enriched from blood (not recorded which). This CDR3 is CASSFQGADTEAFF. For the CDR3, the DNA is TGTGCCAGTAGTTTCCAGGGGGCGGACACTGAAGCTTTCTTT.